These 21 T cell receptor beta chains came from one sample sequenced in a study of STAT3 mutations in large granular lymphocyte leukemia. General observations from the study: Every T-LGLL patient had at least one immunodominant TCRbeta clonotype.

The data were produced by immunoSEQ multiplex PCR, yet TCRdb's version contains in-frame clones alone and is incomplete. The repertoire consists of some 30,000 clones, with more than 60% occurring once and the leading ten covering roughly 31%. No antigens are known for them. The sample consisted of peripheral blood mononuclear cells. All receptors come from a woman aged 50 to 60 with T-cell large granular lymphocyte leukemia. Some clones in this sample may be carry-over from other donors' samples.

This clone was counted between two and nine times. The rearrangement uses TRBV6-5 and TRBJ2-1, with a tentative D call TRBD1 (6 bases). Germline CDR1 and CDR2: MNHEY and SVGAGI. The CDR3 is 15 amino acids. V lost 3 bases, J lost 8 bases, and 17 bases lay in between. CDR3 sequence: CASSYLGQLGYEQFF. The CDR3 region has the DNA TGTGCCAGCAGTTATTTAGGACAGCTCGGCTATGAGCAGTTCTTC.

The rearrangement joins TRBV18 to TRBJ1-3; D unclear. V was pared by 4 bases and J by 0 bases, with 7 bases between. Germline lookup yields CDR1 KGHSH and CDR2 LQKENI. The CDR3 covers 14 residues. DNA of the CDR3: TGTGCCAGCTCACAGAAGAGCTCTGGAAACACCATATATTTT. Amino acid sequence: CASSQKSSGNTIYF.

The gene calls are TRBV2 and TRBJ1-5, with 7 nucleotides matching TRBD1. This CDR3 spans 15 amino acids. Unmatched junction bases numbered 8, after V lost 6 bases and J lost 3 bases. Germline CDR1 and CDR2: SNHLY and FYNNEI. The CDR3 coding sequence is TGTGCCAGCAGAAGGAGGACAGGCTTCAATCAGCCCCAGCATTTT. This encodes CASRRRTGFNQPQHF.

This chain connects TRBV6-5 to TRBJ1-1; no definite D call. V was shortened by 4 bases and J by 0 bases, with 9 bases between the two germline ends. This CDR3 contains 14 residues. Germline CDR1 is MNHEY and CDR2 is SVGAGI. CDR3 in amino acids: CASSFGILNTEAFF. The DNA for the CDR3 is TGTGCCAGCAGTTTCGGCATCTTGAACACTGAAGCTTTCTTT.

The chain couples TRBV19 to TRBJ2-3; D is perhaps TRBD1 or TRBD2 (5 bases each). This CDR3 has 17 residues. CDR1 and CDR2 (germline): LNHDA, SQIVND (reference sequence). V lost 6 bases and J lost 2, with 21 bases in between. The DNA of the CDR3 is TGTGCCAGTAGACCGGGGCTAACTAACGAGTTCACAGATACGCAGTATTTT. This sequence encodes CASRPGLTNEFTDTQYF.

This sequence joins TRBV30 and TRBJ1-5, with 8 bases matching TRBD1. Germline V gives CDR1 GTSNPN, CDR2 SVGIG (reference sequence). This CDR3 has 17 amino acids. The junction had 14 bases not matched to a gene; V was cut back by 4 bases and J by 3 bases. CDR3 sequence: CAWTRKGQGSSNQPQHF. CDR3 nucleotide sequence: TGTGCCTGGACCCGCAAAGGACAGGGTAGTTCCAATCAGCCCCAGCATTTT.

The rearrangement uses TRBV5-1 and TRBJ1-3; D not resolved. The CDR3 is 15 amino acids. Trimming left V 0 bases short and J 7 bases short, with 14 bases between. Germline CDR1 SGHRS, CDR2 YFSETQ. The chain's CDR3 is CASSLDGPSRNTIYF. In nucleotides, the CDR3 is TGCGCCAGCAGCTTGGATGGGCCGAGTCGGAACACCATATATTTT.

In DNA, the CDR3 is TGTGCCAGCAGTGGGTTAGCGGGAGCCTCCTACGAGCAGTACTTC. Encoded protein: CASSGLAGASYEQYF. The rearrangement links TRBV6-1 to TRBJ2-7, with TRBD2 matching over 9 bases. CDR1 MNHNS and CDR2 SASEGT come from the germline V gene. V lost 4 bases and J lost 0; bases outside the gene matches: 4. The CDR3 loop spans 15 amino acids.

DNA for the CDR3: TGTGCCAGCAGCTGGGGGGCTGGAACTAATGAAAAACTGTTTTTT. This translates into CASSWGAGTNEKLFF. V is TRBV5-4 and J is TRBJ1-4, with TRBD1 as a possible D gene (6 bases). Per the germline V gene, CDR1 is SGHNT and CDR2 is YYREEE (reference sequence). Trimming left V 3 bases short and J 1 base short, with 10 bases between. CDR3 length equals 15 residues.

The chain couples TRBV27 to TRBJ2-7; no clear D. Trimming pared 6 bases from V and 2 bases from J, leaving 11 bases between. Germline-derived CDR1 and CDR2 are MNHEY and SMNVEV (reference sequence). CDR3 size: 13 residues. The CDR3 sequence: CASSSPGPYEQYF. CDR3 bases: TGTGCCAGCAGCTCTCCGGGCCCCTACGAGCAGTACTTC.

The gene calls are TRBV28 and TRBJ1-2; D gene uncertain. The CDR3 has 10 residues. Trimming took 10 bases from V and 2 from J, leaving 5 bases between them. Germline V gives CDR1 MDHEN, CDR2 SYDVKM. The chain's CDR3 is CATQNYGYTF. The DNA of the CDR3 is TGTGCCACCCAGAACTATGGCTACACCTTC.

The chain recombines TRBV7-9 with TRBJ1-1; a weak D match, TRBD1 (5 bases). The germline V gene encodes CDR1 SEHNR and CDR2 FQNEAQ (reference sequence). This CDR3 spans 13 amino acids. The germline V and J ends were trimmed by 2 bases and 7 bases, with 11 bases remaining between them. CDR3 sequence (DNA): TGTGCCAGCAGCTTAAGTCAGGGAGGTGAAGCTTTCTTT. It is translated as CASSLSQGGEAFF.

This rearrangement joins TRBV30 to TRBJ2-4; 7 bases line up with TRBD1. The CDR3 spans 15 residues. The germline V gene has CDR1 GTSNPN and CDR2 SVGIG (reference sequence). V shed 3 bases and J 2 bases; nucleotides not matched to a gene: 7. The CDR3 DNA is TGTGCCTGGAGCCTTGACAGGGTACCCAAAAACATTCAGTACTTC. It specifies CAWSLDRVPKNIQYF.

This clone was seen a handful of times. The gene calls are TRBV19 and TRBJ1-2; D is unclear. Germline values: CDR1 LNHDA, CDR2 SQIVND (reference sequence). The CDR3 contains 14 residues. Trimming stripped 6 bases from V and 4 bases from J, with 15 bases between. Here the CDR3 reads CASSPSVGRYGYTF. Here the CDR3 DNA reads TGTGCCAGTAGCCCTTCAGTAGGGCGCTATGGCTACACCTTC.

The rearrangement links TRBV27 to TRBJ2-7; tentative D call: TRBD1 (6 bases). CDR3 length: 14 residues. V was pared by 5 bases and J by 2 bases, with 13 bases between. CDR1 MNHEY and CDR2 SMNVEV come from the germline V gene (reference sequence). The DNA of the CDR3 is TGTGCCAGCAGTCCGACAGGAACCACCTACGAGCAGTACTTC. As protein: CASSPTGTTYEQYF.

The chain carries TRBV4-1 and TRBJ2-5, with D possibly TRBD1 on 5 matching bases. V was pared by 2 bases and J by 5 bases, with 15 bases between. Germline V gene sequence: CDR1 MGHRA, CDR2 YSYEKL. CDR3 length: 15 residues. The CDR3 reads CASSQHPGLDETQYF. In DNA form, the CDR3 reads TGCGCCAGCAGCCAACATCCAGGGTTGGACGAGACCCAGTACTTC.

V gene TRBV28 combines with J gene TRBJ1-1; D not resolved. Between the trimmed V and J ends, which lost 2 bases and 8 bases, there was a span of 6 bases. The CDR3 totals 11 residues. Germline-derived CDR1 and CDR2 are MDHEN and SYDVKM. The CDR3 DNA reads TGTGCCAGCAGTTTAAGATCCGAAGCTTTCTTT. This sequence encodes CASSLRSEAFF.

This clone was seen more than once but under ten times. The V and J genes are TRBV27 and TRBJ2-1, with D possibly matching TRBD2 (6 bases). The V and J ends lost 2 bases and 13 bases respectively, with 21 bases between them. Germline V CDR1 and CDR2: MNHEY, SMNVEV (reference sequence). This CDR3 is built from 15 residues. CDR3 DNA sequence: TGTGCCAGCAGTTTACAACTAGCCCAGACCGTGGGACAGTTCTTC. Its protein product is CASSLQLAQTVGQFF.

The chain couples TRBV4-3 to TRBJ2-3, with 7 bases fitting TRBD2. Trimming at V came to 4 bases and at J to 4 bases, leaving 14 bases not matched to a gene. This CDR3 comprises 17 residues. Germline V gene data show CDR1 as LGHNA and CDR2 as YSLEER. The CDR3 here is CASSLHRAQAGADTQYF. Written as DNA, the CDR3 is TGCGCCAGCAGCCTCCACCGGGCCCAGGCGGGGGCAGATACGCAGTATTTT.

V usage is TRBV9 and J usage is TRBJ1-1; D possibly corresponds to TRBD1 (5 bases). The CDR3 consists of 14 residues. Between the trimmed V and J ends, which lost 0 bases and 5 bases, there was a span of 11 bases. Germline V gene lookup returns CDR1 SGDLS and CDR2 YYNGEE. CDR3 sequence reads: CASSVGAGMTEAFF. Here the CDR3 DNA reads TGTGCCAGCAGCGTAGGGGCAGGGATGACTGAAGCTTTCTTT.

The genes are TRBV15 and TRBJ2-7, with unresolved D. The germline V gene encodes CDR1 LNHNV and CDR2 YYDKDF (reference sequence). Trimming stripped 1 base from V and 2 bases from J, with 9 bases between. The CDR3 extends over 14 amino acids. CDR3 DNA sequence: TGTGCCACCAGCAGAGGCAGGTTCACCTACGAGCAGTACTTC. Its translation is CATSRGRFTYEQYF.